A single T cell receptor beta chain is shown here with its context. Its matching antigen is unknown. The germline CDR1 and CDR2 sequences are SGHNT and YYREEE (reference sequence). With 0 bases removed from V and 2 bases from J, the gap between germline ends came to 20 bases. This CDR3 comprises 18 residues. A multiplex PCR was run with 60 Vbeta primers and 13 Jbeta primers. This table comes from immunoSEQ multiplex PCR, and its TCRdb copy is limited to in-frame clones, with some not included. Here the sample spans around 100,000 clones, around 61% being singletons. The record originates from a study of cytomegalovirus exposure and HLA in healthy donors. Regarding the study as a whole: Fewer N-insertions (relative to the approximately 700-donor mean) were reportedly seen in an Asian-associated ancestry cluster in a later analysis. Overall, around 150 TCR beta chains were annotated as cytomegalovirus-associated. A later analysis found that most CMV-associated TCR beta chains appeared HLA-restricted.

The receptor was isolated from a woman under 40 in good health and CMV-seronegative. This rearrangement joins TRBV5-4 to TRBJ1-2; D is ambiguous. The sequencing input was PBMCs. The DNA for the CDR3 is TGTGCCAGCAGCTTGGAATTTTGGACTGAGACGGCGAACTATGGCTACACCTTC. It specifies CASSLEFWTETANYGYTF.